This paragraph reports one TCR beta chain. No antigen is known for it. There are no base qualities to consult, and no much larger clone falls within one base. This sample was included in a study of control samples from healthy donors and cancer patients (dated by TCRdb to 2020 to 2021). The cysteine opens and the phenylalanine closes a CDR3 of 16 amino acids. Just CDR3 DNA is preserved here, 48 bases in frame from base 1. Sequences SGHDN (CDR1) and FVKESK (CDR2) are obtained from the germline V gene. V is cut back by 3 bases and J by 4 bases, with 7 bases in the junction unmatched. The library was made by the immunoSEQ multiplex PCR assay. Not all clones reach the TCRdb copy of this immuneACCESS table, which keeps in-frame sequences only. Checked studies attribute under half of the gap to unresolved V genes and leave the rest unexplained. Counted in this sample were 400,000 to 500,000 clones; 75% to 95% of them appeared once. The ten largest clonotypes hold over 5.5% of the sample.

The sequence came from a man aged 35 to 55 with head and neck cancer. The chain is made from TRBV14 and TRBJ2-2, and 8 bases in between align with TRBD2. Sequenced input: PBMCs. The DNA reads TGTGCCAGCAGCCACCAAGCGGGAGCGGGCACCGGGGAGCTGTTTTTT. This sequence encodes CASSHQAGAGTGELFF.